A selection of T cell receptor beta chains follows, all from one sample in a study of spatial heterogeneity in lung cancer. TCRdb re-analysed the 5' RACE reads in MiXCR, keeping a single row per CDR3 protein. The sample shows 40,000 to 50,000 distinct CDR3 sequences, roughly 15% of them seen only once. The sequencing used PBMCs, collected at surgery. The origin of the receptors is a male donor with early-stage non-small cell lung cancer. Both conserved end residues are part of each CDR3. The order of the fields is D gene, clone size, J gene, V gene, CDR3 length, CDR3 protein, CDR3 DNA. D genes are given only for firm matches. The listing skips clone size in some rows; elsewhere it reads once, few, many or a size class.

d_call: TRBD2; clone_size: .; j_call: TRBJ2-1; v_call: TRBV6-2/TRBV6-3; cdr3_length: 18; cdr3_aa: CASSYPRGLASSYNEQFF; cdr3_nt: TGTGCCAGCAGTTACCCCAGAGGACTAGCGAGCTCCTACAATGAGCAGTTCTTC
d_call: TRBD1; clone_size: .; j_call: TRBJ2-1; v_call: TRBV6-2/TRBV6-3; cdr3_length: 14; cdr3_aa: CASRTGTGYNEQFF; cdr3_nt: TGTGCCAGCAGGACAGGGACGGGTTACAATGAGCAGTTCTTC
d_call: .; clone_size: few; j_call: TRBJ2-5; v_call: TRBV2; cdr3_length: 13; cdr3_aa: CASEATIKETQYF; cdr3_nt: TGTGCCAGCGAAGCGACAATTAAGGAGACCCAGTACTTC
d_call: .; clone_size: .; j_call: TRBJ2-4; v_call: TRBV6-2/TRBV6-3; cdr3_length: 15; cdr3_aa: CASSMGGLAKNIQYF; cdr3_nt: TGTGCCAGCAGCATGGGGGGTCTAGCCAAAAACATTCAGTACTTC
d_call: .; clone_size: many; j_call: TRBJ2-1; v_call: TRBV29-1; cdr3_length: 14; cdr3_aa: CSVEDLGSSYEQFF; cdr3_nt: TGCAGCGTTGAAGATCTCGGCAGCTCCTATGAGCAGTTCTTC
d_call: TRBD1; clone_size: few; j_call: TRBJ2-5; v_call: TRBV10-3; cdr3_length: 15; cdr3_aa: CAISASQGAQGTQYF; cdr3_nt: TGTGCCATCAGTGCCTCACAGGGGGCGCAAGGGACCCAGTACTTC
d_call: .; clone_size: few; j_call: TRBJ2-3; v_call: TRBV5-1; cdr3_length: 15; cdr3_aa: CASSLLETITDTQYF; cdr3_nt: TGCGCCAGCAGCTTGCTAGAGACTATCACAGATACGCAGTATTTT
d_call: TRBD1; clone_size: .; j_call: TRBJ2-7; v_call: TRBV20-1; cdr3_length: 14; cdr3_aa: CSARGLDRDYEQYF; cdr3_nt: TGCAGTGCTAGAGGGTTGGACAGGGACTACGAGCAGTACTTC
d_call: .; clone_size: .; j_call: TRBJ1-5; v_call: TRBV18; cdr3_length: 15; cdr3_aa: CASSPRQRDNQPQHF; cdr3_nt: TGTGCCAGCTCACCACGGCAGCGGGACAATCAGCCCCAGCATTTT
d_call: TRBD2; clone_size: few; j_call: TRBJ2-2; v_call: TRBV25-1; cdr3_length: 17; cdr3_aa: CASSLGLAGGPGGELFF; cdr3_nt: TGTGCCAGCAGCTTAGGACTAGCGGGAGGGCCTGGCGGGGAGCTGTTTTTT
d_call: TRBD1; clone_size: few; j_call: TRBJ1-5; v_call: TRBV5-6; cdr3_length: 15; cdr3_aa: CASSTDRGSNQPQHF; cdr3_nt: TGTGCCAGCAGCACCGACAGGGGAAGCAATCAGCCCCAGCATTTT
d_call: .; clone_size: many; j_call: TRBJ2-3; v_call: TRBV5-1; cdr3_length: 16; cdr3_aa: CASSFLPTGGTDTQYF; cdr3_nt: TGCGCCAGCAGTTTCCTACCTACGGGGGGCACAGATACGCAGTATTTT
d_call: .; clone_size: many; j_call: TRBJ2-7; v_call: TRBV27; cdr3_length: 13; cdr3_aa: CASSLSIRREQYF; cdr3_nt: TGTGCCAGCAGTTTATCGATAAGGCGCGAGCAGTACTTC
d_call: .; clone_size: .; j_call: TRBJ1-1; v_call: TRBV7-9; cdr3_length: 12; cdr3_aa: CASSYMNTEAFF; cdr3_nt: TGTGCCAGCAGCTATATGAACACTGAAGCTTTCTTT
d_call: .; clone_size: .; j_call: TRBJ2-7; v_call: TRBV10-3; cdr3_length: 12; cdr3_aa: CAISDPNYEQYF; cdr3_nt: TGTGCCATCAGTGACCCTAACTACGAGCAGTACTTC
d_call: .; clone_size: many; j_call: TRBJ2-1; v_call: TRBV5-1; cdr3_length: 13; cdr3_aa: CASSLDSVNEQFF; cdr3_nt: TGCGCCAGCAGCTTGGACTCGGTTAATGAGCAGTTCTTC
d_call: .; clone_size: few; j_call: TRBJ2-3; v_call: TRBV20-1; cdr3_length: 15; cdr3_aa: CSATPGGTGTDTQYF; cdr3_nt: TGCAGTGCAACCCCCGGCGGGACTGGCACAGATACGCAGTATTTT
d_call: .; clone_size: few; j_call: TRBJ2-5; v_call: TRBV29-1; cdr3_length: 14; cdr3_aa: CSAPDILTQETQYF; cdr3_nt: TGCAGCGCCCCGGACATACTTACCCAAGAGACCCAGTACTTC
d_call: .; clone_size: .; j_call: TRBJ2-7; v_call: TRBV7-2; cdr3_length: 12; cdr3_aa: CASSSAGFEQYF; cdr3_nt: TGTGCCAGCAGCTCCGCAGGTTTCGAGCAGTACTTC
d_call: .; clone_size: few; j_call: TRBJ2-6; v_call: TRBV4-3; cdr3_length: 14; cdr3_aa: CASRQGSGANVLTF; cdr3_nt: TGCGCCAGCAGGCAGGGTTCTGGGGCCAACGTCCTGACTTTC
d_call: .; clone_size: many; j_call: TRBJ2-6; v_call: TRBV11-2; cdr3_length: 14; cdr3_aa: CASSWTAGANVLTF; cdr3_nt: TGTGCCAGCAGCTGGACTGCTGGGGCCAACGTCCTGACTTTC
d_call: .; clone_size: many; j_call: TRBJ1-2; v_call: TRBV5-1; cdr3_length: 12; cdr3_aa: CASSLGESGYTF; cdr3_nt: TGCGCCAGCAGCTTGGGGGAGTCTGGCTACACCTTC
d_call: .; clone_size: .; j_call: TRBJ2-1; v_call: TRBV6-1; cdr3_length: 15; cdr3_aa: CASSERENQWNEQFF; cdr3_nt: TGTGCCAGCAGTGAACGGGAAAATCAGTGGAATGAGCAGTTCTTC
d_call: TRBD1; clone_size: .; j_call: TRBJ1-3; v_call: TRBV3-1; cdr3_length: 17; cdr3_aa: CASSRYTGDSSGNTIYF; cdr3_nt: TGTGCCAGCAGCCGGTATACAGGGGATTCCTCTGGAAACACCATATATTTT
d_call: .; clone_size: .; j_call: TRBJ1-1; v_call: TRBV7-9; cdr3_length: 14; cdr3_aa: CASSPDSFPSEAFF; cdr3_nt: TGTGCCAGCAGTCCAGACTCCTTTCCCTCTGAAGCTTTCTTT
d_call: TRBD1; clone_size: few; j_call: TRBJ1-2; v_call: TRBV11-2; cdr3_length: 13; cdr3_aa: CASSLGQGQGYTF; cdr3_nt: TGTGCCAGCAGCTTGGGACAGGGGCAAGGCTACACCTTC
d_call: .; clone_size: few; j_call: TRBJ1-4; v_call: TRBV6-6; cdr3_length: 14; cdr3_aa: CASTHGVRNEKLFF; cdr3_nt: TGTGCCAGCACCCATGGGGTTAGGAATGAAAAACTGTTTTTT
d_call: .; clone_size: many; j_call: TRBJ1-5; v_call: TRBV12-3/TRBV12-4; cdr3_length: 14; cdr3_aa: CASSWQSSNQPQHF; cdr3_nt: TGTGCCAGCAGTTGGCAGAGTAGCAATCAGCCCCAGCATTTT
d_call: .; clone_size: few; j_call: TRBJ2-7; v_call: TRBV7-8; cdr3_length: 13; cdr3_aa: CASSLVGRGEQYF; cdr3_nt: TGTGCCAGCAGCTTAGTGGGGCGGGGCGAGCAGTACTTC
d_call: .; clone_size: many; j_call: TRBJ2-2; v_call: TRBV6-4; cdr3_length: 14; cdr3_aa: CASNQDVNTGELFF; cdr3_nt: TGTGCCAGCAATCAGGACGTGAACACCGGGGAGCTGTTTTTT
d_call: .; clone_size: few; j_call: TRBJ1-1; v_call: TRBV20-1; cdr3_length: 12; cdr3_aa: CSASTHRAEAFF; cdr3_nt: TGCAGTGCTAGCACCCACCGGGCTGAAGCTTTCTTT
d_call: TRBD2; clone_size: few; j_call: TRBJ2-3; v_call: TRBV5-8; cdr3_length: 16; cdr3_aa: CASSWILAGAGDTQYF; cdr3_nt: TGTGCCAGCAGCTGGATTCTAGCGGGAGCAGGAGATACGCAGTATTTT
d_call: TRBD2; clone_size: .; j_call: TRBJ2-7; v_call: TRBV7-9; cdr3_length: 13; cdr3_aa: CASSPRGGYEQYF; cdr3_nt: TGTGCCAGCAGCCCCCGCGGGGGCTACGAGCAGTACTTC
d_call: .; clone_size: many; j_call: TRBJ2-1; v_call: TRBV10-3; cdr3_length: 14; cdr3_aa: CAISSLSSYNEQFF; cdr3_nt: TGTGCCATCAGTAGCCTGAGCTCCTACAATGAGCAGTTCTTC
d_call: .; clone_size: many; j_call: TRBJ1-5; v_call: TRBV7-2; cdr3_length: 15; cdr3_aa: CASSLFQRGNQPQHF; cdr3_nt: TGTGCCAGCAGCTTATTTCAGAGGGGCAATCAGCCCCAGCATTTT
d_call: .; clone_size: few; j_call: TRBJ2-1; v_call: TRBV7-2; cdr3_length: 13; cdr3_aa: CASSLGPRGEQFF; cdr3_nt: TGTGCCAGCAGCTTAGGGCCTAGGGGTGAGCAGTTCTTC
d_call: TRBD2; clone_size: .; j_call: TRBJ2-7; v_call: TRBV6-5; cdr3_length: 11; cdr3_aa: CATGRGDEQYF; cdr3_nt: TGTGCCACCGGTCGGGGGGACGAGCAGTACTTC
d_call: TRBD2; clone_size: .; j_call: TRBJ2-4; v_call: TRBV20-1; cdr3_length: 16; cdr3_aa: CSAKGLAALAKNIQYF; cdr3_nt: TGCAGTGCAAAGGGACTAGCAGCACTAGCCAAAAACATTCAGTACTTC
d_call: TRBD2; clone_size: .; j_call: TRBJ2-1; v_call: TRBV4-1; cdr3_length: 15; cdr3_aa: CASSQIAGSYNEQFF; cdr3_nt: TGCGCCAGCAGCCAAATAGCGGGTTCCTACAATGAGCAGTTCTTC
d_call: .; clone_size: few; j_call: TRBJ2-6; v_call: TRBV6-5; cdr3_length: 16; cdr3_aa: CASSTPGFSGANVLTF; cdr3_nt: TGTGCCAGCAGTACCCCGGGCTTCTCTGGGGCCAACGTCCTGACTTTC
d_call: .; clone_size: .; j_call: TRBJ2-2; v_call: TRBV5-1; cdr3_length: 14; cdr3_aa: CASNPPGFTGELFF; cdr3_nt: TGCGCCAGCAACCCGCCTGGATTCACCGGGGAGCTGTTTTTT
d_call: .; clone_size: few; j_call: TRBJ1-1; v_call: TRBV5-1; cdr3_length: 14; cdr3_aa: CASSPLVMNTEAFF; cdr3_nt: TGCGCCAGCAGCCCACTAGTCATGAACACTGAAGCTTTCTTT
d_call: TRBD1; clone_size: .; j_call: TRBJ2-7; v_call: TRBV12-3/TRBV12-4; cdr3_length: 15; cdr3_aa: CASSSIRDSSYEQYF; cdr3_nt: TGTGCCAGCAGTTCCATCCGGGACAGCTCCTACGAGCAGTACTTC
d_call: .; clone_size: many; j_call: TRBJ1-5; v_call: TRBV21-1; cdr3_length: 18; cdr3_aa: CASSKGGARQGRLQPQHF; cdr3_nt: TGTGCCAGCAGCAAGGGTGGAGCCCGACAGGGAAGGCTCCAGCCCCAGCATTTT
d_call: TRBD1; clone_size: few; j_call: TRBJ2-7; v_call: TRBV10-1; cdr3_length: 15; cdr3_aa: CASSDLGTGPPEQYF; cdr3_nt: TGCGCCAGCAGTGACCTCGGGACAGGGCCCCCCGAGCAGTACTTC
d_call: TRBD2; clone_size: many; j_call: TRBJ2-1; v_call: TRBV7-8; cdr3_length: 22; cdr3_aa: CASSLVAAGLAGGSSSYNEQFF; cdr3_nt: TGTGCCAGCAGCTTAGTAGCTGCTGGACTAGCGGGAGGGTCTAGCTCCTACAATGAGCAGTTCTTC
d_call: .; clone_size: few; j_call: TRBJ2-3; v_call: TRBV28; cdr3_length: 14; cdr3_aa: CASSARVFTDTQYF; cdr3_nt: TGTGCCAGCAGTGCCAGGGTTTTCACAGATACGCAGTATTTT
d_call: .; clone_size: few; j_call: TRBJ2-3; v_call: TRBV9; cdr3_length: 14; cdr3_aa: CASKVGETTDTQYF; cdr3_nt: TGTGCCAGCAAGGTGGGGGAAACCACAGATACGCAGTATTTT
d_call: .; clone_size: .; j_call: TRBJ2-6; v_call: TRBV7-3; cdr3_length: 15; cdr3_aa: CASSFGHSGANVLTF; cdr3_nt: TGTGCCAGCAGCTTTGGGCACTCTGGGGCCAACGTCCTGACTTTC
d_call: .; clone_size: .; j_call: TRBJ2-3; v_call: TRBV5-1; cdr3_length: 14; cdr3_aa: CASSSVVTADTQYF; cdr3_nt: TGCGCCAGCAGCTCCGTGGTTACGGCAGATACGCAGTATTTT
d_call: TRBD2; clone_size: many; j_call: TRBJ2-1; v_call: TRBV29-1; cdr3_length: 15; cdr3_aa: CSVFLAGGSYNEQFF; cdr3_nt: TGCAGCGTCTTTTTAGCGGGGGGGTCCTACAATGAGCAGTTCTTC
d_call: TRBD1; clone_size: .; j_call: TRBJ2-7; v_call: TRBV5-1; cdr3_length: 15; cdr3_aa: CASSLHSGGSYEQYF; cdr3_nt: TGCGCCAGCAGCCTACACTCAGGGGGCTCTTACGAGCAGTACTTC
d_call: .; clone_size: few; j_call: TRBJ1-1; v_call: TRBV3-1; cdr3_length: 14; cdr3_aa: CASSQDRGRLGAFF; cdr3_nt: TGTGCCAGCAGCCAAGATCGAGGACGGTTAGGAGCTTTCTTT
d_call: .; clone_size: many; j_call: TRBJ1-1; v_call: TRBV5-1; cdr3_length: 14; cdr3_aa: CASSLAPDSAEAFF; cdr3_nt: TGCGCCAGCAGCTTGGCCCCGGACAGTGCTGAAGCTTTCTTT
d_call: .; clone_size: many; j_call: TRBJ2-1; v_call: TRBV28; cdr3_length: 13; cdr3_aa: CASSSIRRNEQFF; cdr3_nt: TGTGCCAGCAGTTCCATCCGGCGCAATGAGCAGTTCTTC